Listed below are T cell receptor beta chains from one sample, sequenced in a study of T-cell memory formation after mild COVID-19. TCRdb re-called the 5' RACE reads with MiXCR, one entry per CDR3 protein. The sample carries about 440,000 distinct CDR3 sequences, roughly 20% recorded once. Sequencing was carried out using PBMCs or a T cell subset sorted from them (not recorded which). The receptors shown here come from an adult woman who had mild COVID-19 (a few samples of this study predate the infection). Cell type and time point are not known. Both conserved end residues are part of each CDR3. Fields, in order: CDR3 protein, CDR3 DNA, clone size, D gene, J gene, V gene. The D gene is left open where the match is weak. Some rows have no size entry. The others give once, few or many, or a class for an expanded clone.

cdr3_aa: CASSLASGGRTEAFF
cdr3_nt: TGTGCCAGCAGCTTAGCGTCGGGGGGCAGGACTGAAGCTTTCTTT
clone_size: NA
d_call: NA
j_call: TRBJ1-1
v_call: TRBV7-6

cdr3_aa: CASSPGGWRADTQYF
cdr3_nt: TGTGCCAGCAGTCCCGGGGGGTGGAGGGCAGATACGCAGTATTTT
clone_size: few
d_call: TRBD2
j_call: TRBJ2-3
v_call: TRBV6-5

cdr3_aa: CASTAGQGNYGYTF
cdr3_nt: TGTGCCAGCACAGCCGGACAGGGGAACTATGGCTACACCTTC
clone_size: NA
d_call: TRBD1
j_call: TRBJ1-2
v_call: TRBV7-9

cdr3_aa: CATSDSKDRLPAKNIQYF
cdr3_nt: TGTGCCACCAGTGATTCAAAAGACAGGCTGCCGGCCAAAAACATTCAGTACTTC
clone_size: few
d_call: NA
j_call: TRBJ2-4
v_call: TRBV24-1

cdr3_aa: CSAREQGPYNEQFF
cdr3_nt: TGCAGTGCTAGAGAGCAGGGGCCCTACAATGAGCAGTTCTTC
clone_size: many
d_call: NA
j_call: TRBJ2-1
v_call: TRBV20-1

cdr3_aa: CASSVDRGLLGEKLFF
cdr3_nt: TGTGCCAGCAGTGTCGACAGGGGGCTCTTGGGTGAAAAACTGTTTTTT
clone_size: NA
d_call: TRBD1
j_call: TRBJ1-4
v_call: TRBV12-3/TRBV12-4

cdr3_aa: CSARSRRTSTYEQFF
cdr3_nt: TGCAGTGCTAGATCAAGGCGGACTAGCACATATGAGCAGTTCTTC
clone_size: many
d_call: TRBD2
j_call: TRBJ2-1
v_call: TRBV20-1

cdr3_aa: CASRQGQAPTYEQYF
cdr3_nt: TGTGCCAGCCGTCAAGGACAGGCGCCTACCTACGAGCAGTACTTC
clone_size: NA
d_call: TRBD1
j_call: TRBJ2-7
v_call: TRBV12-3/TRBV12-4

cdr3_aa: CASSLAGASSPQHF
cdr3_nt: TGTGCCAGCAGCTTAGCCGGGGCAAGCTCGCCCCAGCATTTT
clone_size: once
d_call: NA
j_call: TRBJ1-5
v_call: TRBV7-2

cdr3_aa: CASSRPGLAGGHEQYF
cdr3_nt: TGCGCCAGCAGCAGACCGGGACTAGCGGGGGGCCACGAGCAGTACTTC
clone_size: many
d_call: TRBD2
j_call: TRBJ2-7
v_call: TRBV5-1

cdr3_aa: CASSLLAGDWNEQFF
cdr3_nt: TGTGCCAGCAGCTTACTCGCAGGGGATTGGAATGAGCAGTTCTTC
clone_size: few
d_call: NA
j_call: TRBJ2-1
v_call: TRBV7-2

cdr3_aa: CASSGRGGTEAFF
cdr3_nt: TGTGCCAGCAGTGGCAGGGGGGGTACTGAAGCTTTCTTT
clone_size: NA
d_call: TRBD1
j_call: TRBJ1-1
v_call: TRBV25-1

cdr3_aa: CASRFRAEAFF
cdr3_nt: TGTGCCAGCAGGTTCCGAGCTGAAGCTTTCTTT
clone_size: NA
d_call: NA
j_call: TRBJ1-1
v_call: TRBV25-1

cdr3_aa: CASRRPGPSSYEQYF
cdr3_nt: TGTGCCAGCAGACGACCGGGGCCGAGCTCCTACGAGCAGTACTTC
clone_size: many
d_call: NA
j_call: TRBJ2-7
v_call: TRBV27

cdr3_aa: CASRTGDSNEQFF
cdr3_nt: TGTGCCAGCAGGACAGGGGATTCCAATGAGCAGTTCTTC
clone_size: NA
d_call: TRBD1
j_call: TRBJ2-1
v_call: TRBV7-9

cdr3_aa: CASSLGGLPLQEQFF
cdr3_nt: TGTGCCAGCAGCTTGGGGGGACTACCTCTTCAAGAGCAGTTCTTC
clone_size: many
d_call: TRBD2
j_call: TRBJ2-1
v_call: TRBV7-2

cdr3_aa: CSSRLAGYNEQFF
cdr3_nt: TGCAGCTCCCGACTAGCCGGTTACAATGAGCAGTTCTTC
clone_size: NA
d_call: TRBD2
j_call: TRBJ2-1
v_call: TRBV29-1

cdr3_aa: CARRVPGETQYF
cdr3_nt: TGCGCCAGACGGGTCCCCGGAGAGACCCAGTACTTC
clone_size: NA
d_call: NA
j_call: TRBJ2-5
v_call: TRBV5-1

cdr3_aa: CSGDRGNTEAFF
cdr3_nt: TGCAGCGGGGACAGGGGGAACACTGAAGCTTTCTTT
clone_size: NA
d_call: TRBD1
j_call: TRBJ1-1
v_call: TRBV29-1

cdr3_aa: CASSPQAGRPTDTQYF
cdr3_nt: TGTGCCAGCAGCCCCCAGGCCGGGAGGCCCACAGATACGCAGTATTTT
clone_size: NA
d_call: TRBD2
j_call: TRBJ2-3
v_call: TRBV14

cdr3_aa: CATSGRDSRTGELFF
cdr3_nt: TGTGCCACCAGTGGCCGGGACAGTAGGACCGGGGAGCTGTTTTTT
clone_size: NA
d_call: TRBD1
j_call: TRBJ2-2
v_call: TRBV24-1

cdr3_aa: CASSLGPPSTDTQYF
cdr3_nt: TGTGCCAGCAGCCTGGGACCCCCGAGCACAGATACGCAGTATTTT
clone_size: NA
d_call: NA
j_call: TRBJ2-3
v_call: TRBV12-3/TRBV12-4

cdr3_aa: CSVVQGVDGYTF
cdr3_nt: TGCAGCGTTGTCCAGGGGGTTGATGGCTACACCTTC
clone_size: NA
d_call: TRBD1
j_call: TRBJ1-2
v_call: TRBV29-1

cdr3_aa: CASFGGSEAFF
cdr3_nt: TGTGCCAGTTTCGGGGGCTCTGAAGCTTTCTTT
clone_size: NA
d_call: NA
j_call: TRBJ1-1
v_call: TRBV27

cdr3_aa: CATSDARGEGYEQYF
cdr3_nt: TGTGCCACCAGTGATGCCCGGGGAGAAGGCTACGAGCAGTACTTC
clone_size: NA
d_call: NA
j_call: TRBJ2-7
v_call: TRBV24-1

cdr3_aa: CASSEGTGGKTQYF
cdr3_nt: TGTGCCAGCAGTGAAGGCACCGGCGGAAAGACCCAGTACTTC
clone_size: few
d_call: NA
j_call: TRBJ2-5
v_call: TRBV2

cdr3_aa: CAWSVRVGGHSYEQYF
cdr3_nt: TGTGCCTGGAGTGTAAGGGTAGGGGGCCACTCCTACGAGCAGTACTTC
clone_size: few
d_call: TRBD1
j_call: TRBJ2-7
v_call: TRBV30

cdr3_aa: CASSSAPSGNTGELFF
cdr3_nt: TGTGCCAGCAGCTCAGCCCCTAGCGGGAACACCGGGGAGCTGTTTTTT
clone_size: NA
d_call: TRBD2
j_call: TRBJ2-2
v_call: TRBV7-8

cdr3_aa: CASSLYVGQETQYF
cdr3_nt: TGCGCCAGCAGCTTGTATGTCGGCCAAGAGACCCAGTACTTC
clone_size: few
d_call: NA
j_call: TRBJ2-5
v_call: TRBV5-1